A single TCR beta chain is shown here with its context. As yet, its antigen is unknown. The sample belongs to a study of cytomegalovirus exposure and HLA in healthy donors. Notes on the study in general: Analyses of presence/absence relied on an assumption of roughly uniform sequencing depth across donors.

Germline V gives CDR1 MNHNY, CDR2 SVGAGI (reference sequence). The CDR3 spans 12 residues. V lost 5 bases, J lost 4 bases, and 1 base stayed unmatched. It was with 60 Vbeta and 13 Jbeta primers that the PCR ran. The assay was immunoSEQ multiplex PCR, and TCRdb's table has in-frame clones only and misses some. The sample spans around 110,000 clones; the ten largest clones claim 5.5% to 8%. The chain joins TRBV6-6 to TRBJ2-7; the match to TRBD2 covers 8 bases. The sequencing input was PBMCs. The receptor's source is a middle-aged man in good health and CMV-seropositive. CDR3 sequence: CASSTSGYEQYF. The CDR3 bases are TGTGCCAGCAGTACTAGCGGTTACGAGCAGTACTTC.